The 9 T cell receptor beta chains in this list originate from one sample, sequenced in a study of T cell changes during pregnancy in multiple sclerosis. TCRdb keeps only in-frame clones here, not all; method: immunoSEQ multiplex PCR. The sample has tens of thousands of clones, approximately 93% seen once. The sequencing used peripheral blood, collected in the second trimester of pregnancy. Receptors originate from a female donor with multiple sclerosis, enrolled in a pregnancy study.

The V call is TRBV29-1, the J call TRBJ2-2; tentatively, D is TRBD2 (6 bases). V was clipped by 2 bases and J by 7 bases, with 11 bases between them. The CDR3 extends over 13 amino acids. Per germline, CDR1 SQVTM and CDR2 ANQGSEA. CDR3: CSVERGSVGELFF. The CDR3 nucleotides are TGCAGCGTTGAACGGGGGAGTGTCGGGGAGCTGTTTTTT.

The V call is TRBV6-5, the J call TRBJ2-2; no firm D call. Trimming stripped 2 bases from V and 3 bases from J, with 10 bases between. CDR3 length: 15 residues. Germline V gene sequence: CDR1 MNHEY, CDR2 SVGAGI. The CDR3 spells CASSYGYRYTGELFF. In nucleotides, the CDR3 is TGTGCCAGCAGTTACGGGTACAGATACACCGGGGAGCTGTTTTTT.

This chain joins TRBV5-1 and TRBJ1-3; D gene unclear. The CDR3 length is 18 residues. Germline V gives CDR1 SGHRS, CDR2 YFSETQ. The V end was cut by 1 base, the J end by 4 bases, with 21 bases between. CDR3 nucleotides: TGCGCCAGCAGCTTGAGGCCGACCGAGACCCTGAGGGGAAACACCATATATTTT. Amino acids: CASSLRPTETLRGNTIYF.

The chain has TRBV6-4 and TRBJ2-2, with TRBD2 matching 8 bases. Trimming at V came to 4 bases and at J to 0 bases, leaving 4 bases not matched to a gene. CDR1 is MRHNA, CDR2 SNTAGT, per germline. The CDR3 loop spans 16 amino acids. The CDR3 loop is CASSGGLEPNTGELFF. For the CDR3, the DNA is TGTGCCAGCAGTGGGGGACTAGAGCCGAACACCGGGGAGCTGTTTTTT.

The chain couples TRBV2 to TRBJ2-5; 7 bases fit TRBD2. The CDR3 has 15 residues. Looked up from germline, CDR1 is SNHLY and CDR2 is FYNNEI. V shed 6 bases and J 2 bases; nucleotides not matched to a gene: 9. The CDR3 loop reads CASRSGLLIQETQYF. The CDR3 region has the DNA TGTGCCAGCAGATCGGGACTACTGATACAAGAGACCCAGTACTTC.

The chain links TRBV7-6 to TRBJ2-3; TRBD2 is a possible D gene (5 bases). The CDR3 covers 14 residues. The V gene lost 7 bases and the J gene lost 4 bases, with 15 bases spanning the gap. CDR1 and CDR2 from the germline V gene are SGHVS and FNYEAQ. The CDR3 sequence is CASTPGSGADTQYF. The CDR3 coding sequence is TGTGCCAGCACCCCGGGCTCCGGGGCAGATACGCAGTATTTT.

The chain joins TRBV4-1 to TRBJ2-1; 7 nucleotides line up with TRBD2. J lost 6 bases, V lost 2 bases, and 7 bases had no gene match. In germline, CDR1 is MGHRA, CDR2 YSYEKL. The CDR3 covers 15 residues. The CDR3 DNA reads TGCGCCAGCAGCCAACGTAGCGGGTGGAGCAATGAGCAGTTCTTC. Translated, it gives CASSQRSGWSNEQFF.

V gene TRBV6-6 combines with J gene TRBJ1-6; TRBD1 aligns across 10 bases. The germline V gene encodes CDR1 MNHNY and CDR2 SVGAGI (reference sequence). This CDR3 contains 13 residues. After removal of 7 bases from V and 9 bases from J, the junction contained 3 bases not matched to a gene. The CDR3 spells CASNGDRGSPLHF. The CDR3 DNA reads TGTGCCAGCAATGGGGACAGGGGTTCACCCCTCCACTTT.

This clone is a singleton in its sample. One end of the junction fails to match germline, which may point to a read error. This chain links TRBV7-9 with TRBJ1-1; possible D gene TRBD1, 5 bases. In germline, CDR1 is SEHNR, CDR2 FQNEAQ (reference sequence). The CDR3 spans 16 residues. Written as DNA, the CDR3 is TGTGCCAGCAGCTTAGGGGCAGGGAAAGCGAACGCTGAAGCTTTCTTT. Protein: CASSLGAGKANAEAFF.